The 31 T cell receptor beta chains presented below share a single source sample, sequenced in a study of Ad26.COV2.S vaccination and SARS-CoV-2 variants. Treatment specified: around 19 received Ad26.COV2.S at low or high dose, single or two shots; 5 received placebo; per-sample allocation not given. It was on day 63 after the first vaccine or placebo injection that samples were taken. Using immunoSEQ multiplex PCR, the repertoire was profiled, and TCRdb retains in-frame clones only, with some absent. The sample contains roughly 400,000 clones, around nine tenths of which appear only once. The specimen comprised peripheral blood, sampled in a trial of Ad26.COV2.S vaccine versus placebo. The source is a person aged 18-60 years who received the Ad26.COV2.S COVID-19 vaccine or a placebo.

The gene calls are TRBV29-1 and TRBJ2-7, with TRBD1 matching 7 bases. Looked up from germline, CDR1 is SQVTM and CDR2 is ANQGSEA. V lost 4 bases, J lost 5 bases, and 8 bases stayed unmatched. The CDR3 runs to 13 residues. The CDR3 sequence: CSVGTGGLNEQYF. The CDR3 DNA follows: TGCAGCGTTGGGACAGGAGGTTTAAACGAGCAGTACTTC.

The CDR3 region has the DNA TGTGCCAGCAGCACCCCCGGACAGGTTTACAATGAGCAGTTCTTC. Amino acids: CASSTPGQVYNEQFF. This sequence joins TRBV28 and TRBJ2-1; TRBD1 matches 7 bases. The J segment lost 4 bases and the V segment lost 6 bases, leaving 9 bases of the junction unmatched. This CDR3 is 15 amino acids long. Germline loops: CDR1 MDHEN, CDR2 SYDVKM.

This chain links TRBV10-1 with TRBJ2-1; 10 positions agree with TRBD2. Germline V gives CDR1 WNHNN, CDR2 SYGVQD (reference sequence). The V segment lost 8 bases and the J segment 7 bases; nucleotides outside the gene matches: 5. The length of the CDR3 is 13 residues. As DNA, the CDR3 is TGCGCCAGCGCGGATAGCGGGGGGAATGAGCAGTTCTTC. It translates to CASADSGGNEQFF.

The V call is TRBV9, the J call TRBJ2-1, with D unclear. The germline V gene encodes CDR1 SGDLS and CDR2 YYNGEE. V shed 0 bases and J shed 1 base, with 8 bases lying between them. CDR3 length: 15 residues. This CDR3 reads CASSVAPGSYNEQFF. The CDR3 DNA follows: TGTGCCAGCAGCGTAGCGCCAGGTTCCTACAATGAGCAGTTCTTC. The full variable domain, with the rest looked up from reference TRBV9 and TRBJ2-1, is DSGVTQTPKHLITATGQRVTLRCSPRSGDLSVYWYQQSLDQGLQFLIQYYNGEERAKGNILERFSAQQFPDLHSELNLSSLELGDSALYFCASSVAPGSYNEQFFGPGTRLTVL.

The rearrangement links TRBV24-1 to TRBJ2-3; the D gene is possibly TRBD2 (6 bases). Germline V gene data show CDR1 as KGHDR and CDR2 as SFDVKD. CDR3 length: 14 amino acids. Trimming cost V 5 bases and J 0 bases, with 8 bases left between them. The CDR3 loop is CATSVGGSTDTQYF. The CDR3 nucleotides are TGTGCCACCAGTGTTGGGGGGAGCACAGATACGCAGTATTTT.

The CDR3 loop reads CASITWARGTNTGELFF. The CDR3 DNA follows: TGTGCCAGCATTACCTGGGCGAGGGGTACGAACACCGGGGAGCTGTTTTTT. This rearrangement joins TRBV28 to TRBJ2-2; D possibly matches TRBD1 or TRBD2 (5 bases each). Germline V gene lookup returns CDR1 MDHEN and CDR2 SYDVKM. The CDR3 covers 17 residues. V lost 7 bases and J 0 bases, leaving 18 bases between the germline ends.

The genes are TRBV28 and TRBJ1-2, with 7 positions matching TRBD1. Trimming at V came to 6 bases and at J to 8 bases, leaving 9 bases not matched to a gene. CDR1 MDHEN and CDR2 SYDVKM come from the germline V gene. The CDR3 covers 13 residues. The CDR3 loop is CASRVGTVDGYTF. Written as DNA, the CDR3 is TGTGCCAGCAGAGTTGGGACAGTCGACGGCTACACCTTC.

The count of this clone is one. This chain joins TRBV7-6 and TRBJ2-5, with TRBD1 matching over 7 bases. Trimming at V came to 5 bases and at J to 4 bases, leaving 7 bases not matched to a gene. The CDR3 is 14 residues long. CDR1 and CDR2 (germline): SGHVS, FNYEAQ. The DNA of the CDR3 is TGTGCCAGCAGCACCTACAGGGGTACAGAGACCCAGTACTTC. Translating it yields CASSTYRGTETQYF.

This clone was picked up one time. The CDR3 DNA follows: TGCGCCAGCAGTCTAGGGGCCGATAATTCACCCCTCCACTTT. Amino acid sequence: CASSLGADNSPLHF. V gene TRBV5-1 combines with J gene TRBJ1-6, with a tentative D call TRBD1 (5 bases). V lost 5 bases and J 5 bases, leaving 11 bases between the germline ends. CDR3 length: 14 residues. The V gene's germline CDR1 is SGHRS and CDR2 YFSETQ.

The chain's CDR3 is CASSHVQGAGGELFF. The CDR3 DNA reads as TGCGCCAGCAGCCACGTCCAGGGGGCCGGCGGGGAGCTGTTTTTT. The chain couples TRBV4-1 to TRBJ2-2; 8 nucleotides match TRBD1. CDR1 MGHRA and CDR2 YSYEKL come from the germline V gene. The CDR3 spans 15 residues. V lost 3 bases and J lost 7; bases outside the gene matches: 7.

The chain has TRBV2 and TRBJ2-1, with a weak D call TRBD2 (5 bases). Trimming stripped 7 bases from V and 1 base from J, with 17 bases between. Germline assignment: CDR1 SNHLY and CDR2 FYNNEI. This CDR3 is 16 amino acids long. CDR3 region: CASNRRGWRSYNEQFF. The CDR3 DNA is TGTGCCAGCAATCGACGAGGATGGAGGTCCTACAATGAGCAGTTCTTC. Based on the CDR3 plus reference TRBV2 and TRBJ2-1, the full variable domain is EPEVTQTPSHQVTQMGQEVILRCVPISNHLYFYWYRQILGQKVEFLVSFYNNEISEKSEIFDDQFSVERPDGSNFTLKIRSTKLEDSAMYFCASNRRGWRSYNEQFFGPGTRLTVL.

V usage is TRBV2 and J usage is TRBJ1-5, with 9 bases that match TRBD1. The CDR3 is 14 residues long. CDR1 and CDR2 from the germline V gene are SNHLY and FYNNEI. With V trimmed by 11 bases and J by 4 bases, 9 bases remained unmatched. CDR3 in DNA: TGTGCCGGGGGGACAGGGCTATCGAATCAGCCCCAGCATTTT. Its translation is CAGGTGLSNQPQHF.

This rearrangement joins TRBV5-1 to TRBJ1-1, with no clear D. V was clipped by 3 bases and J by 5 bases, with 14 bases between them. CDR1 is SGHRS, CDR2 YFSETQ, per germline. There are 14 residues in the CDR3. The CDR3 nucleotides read TGCGCCAGCAGCTCTGGCAGAGGAGAAACTGAAGCTTTCTTT. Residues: CASSSGRGETEAFF.

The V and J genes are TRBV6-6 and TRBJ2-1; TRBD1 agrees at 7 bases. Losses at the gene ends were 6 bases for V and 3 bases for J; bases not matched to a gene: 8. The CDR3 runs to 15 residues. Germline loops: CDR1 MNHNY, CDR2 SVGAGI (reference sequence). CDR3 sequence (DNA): TGTGCCAGCAGCCCCCGTCGACAGGGCTACAATGAGCAGTTCTTC. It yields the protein CASSPRRQGYNEQFF.

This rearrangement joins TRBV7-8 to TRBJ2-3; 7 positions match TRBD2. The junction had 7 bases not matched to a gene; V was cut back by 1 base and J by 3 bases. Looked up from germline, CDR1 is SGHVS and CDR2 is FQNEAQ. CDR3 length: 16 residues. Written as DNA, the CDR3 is TGTGCCAGCAGCTTAGTGGGCGGGAGAGGAACAGATACGCAGTATTTT. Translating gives CASSLVGGRGTDTQYF.

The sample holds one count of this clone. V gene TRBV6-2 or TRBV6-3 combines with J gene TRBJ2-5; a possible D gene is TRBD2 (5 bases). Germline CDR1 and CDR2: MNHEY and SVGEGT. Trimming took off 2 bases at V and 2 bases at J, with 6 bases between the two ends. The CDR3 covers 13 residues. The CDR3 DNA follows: TGTGCCAGCAGTTACCCGGGGCAAGAGACCCAGTACTTC. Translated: CASSYPGQETQYF.

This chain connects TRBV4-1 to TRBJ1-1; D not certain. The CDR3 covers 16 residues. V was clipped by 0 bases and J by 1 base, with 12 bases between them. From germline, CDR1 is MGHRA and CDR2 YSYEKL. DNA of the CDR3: TGCGCCAGCAGCCAAGATCAAGCTAGTTGGAACACTGAAGCTTTCTTT. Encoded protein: CASSQDQASWNTEAFF.

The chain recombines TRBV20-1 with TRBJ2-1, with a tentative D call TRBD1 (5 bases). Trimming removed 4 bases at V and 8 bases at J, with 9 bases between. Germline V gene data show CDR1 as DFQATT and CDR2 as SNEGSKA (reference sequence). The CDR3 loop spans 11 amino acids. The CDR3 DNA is TGCAGTGCTACCCAGGGATATGAGCAGTTCTTC. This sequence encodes CSATQGYEQFF.

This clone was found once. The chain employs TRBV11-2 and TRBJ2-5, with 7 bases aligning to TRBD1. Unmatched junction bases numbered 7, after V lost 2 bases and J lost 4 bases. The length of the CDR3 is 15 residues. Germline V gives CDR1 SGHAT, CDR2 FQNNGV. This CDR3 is CASSLTGQSGETQYF. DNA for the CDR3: TGTGCCAGCAGCTTAACGGGACAGTCGGGAGAGACCCAGTACTTC.

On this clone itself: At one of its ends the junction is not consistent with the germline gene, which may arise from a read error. CDR3 nucleotides: TGTGCCAGCAGTTCACCGACAGGGGAGAACTTC. This codes for CASSSPTGENF. V and J are TRBV28 and TRBJ2-7, with 8 bases matching TRBD1. The CDR3 runs to 11 residues. Germline CDR1 MDHEN, CDR2 SYDVKM. Filled out from reference TRBV28 and TRBJ2-7, the complete variable domain reads DVKVTQSSRYLVKRTGEKVFLECVQDMDHENMFWYRQDPGLGLRLIYFSYDVKMKEKGDIPEGYSVSREKKERFSLILESASTNQTSMYLCASSSPTGENFGPGTRLTVT.

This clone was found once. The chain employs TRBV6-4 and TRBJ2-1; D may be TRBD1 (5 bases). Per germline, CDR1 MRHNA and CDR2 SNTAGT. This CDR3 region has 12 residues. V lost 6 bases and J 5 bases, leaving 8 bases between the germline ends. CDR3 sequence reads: CASRDNNNEQFF. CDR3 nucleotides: TGTGCCAGCAGGGACAATAACAATGAGCAGTTCTTC.

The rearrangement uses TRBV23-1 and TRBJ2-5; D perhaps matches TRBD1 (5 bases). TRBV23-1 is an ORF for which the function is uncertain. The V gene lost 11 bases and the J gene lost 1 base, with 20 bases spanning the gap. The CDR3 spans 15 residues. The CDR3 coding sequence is TGCGCCCCAGGGCCATCTAAAGTGGGCCAAGAGACCCAGTACTTC. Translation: CAPGPSKVGQETQYF.

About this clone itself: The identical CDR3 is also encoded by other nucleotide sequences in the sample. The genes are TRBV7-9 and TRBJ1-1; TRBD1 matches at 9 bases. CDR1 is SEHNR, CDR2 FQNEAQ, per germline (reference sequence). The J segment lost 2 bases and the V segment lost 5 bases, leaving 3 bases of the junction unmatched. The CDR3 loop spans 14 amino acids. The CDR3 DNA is TGTGCCAGCAGCCTGGGACAGGGAAACACTGAAGCTTTCTTT. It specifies CASSLGQGNTEAFF. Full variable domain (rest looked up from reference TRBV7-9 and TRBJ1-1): DTGVSQNPRHKITKRGQNVTFRCDPISEHNRLYWYRQTLGQGPEFLTYFQNEAQLEKSRLLSDRFSAERPKGSFSTLEIQRTEQGDSAMYLCASSLGQGNTEAFFGQGTRLTVV.

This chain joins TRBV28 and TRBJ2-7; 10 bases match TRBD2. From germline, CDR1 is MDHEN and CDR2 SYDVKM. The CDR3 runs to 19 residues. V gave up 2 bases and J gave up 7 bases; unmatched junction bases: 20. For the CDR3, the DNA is TGTGCCAGCAGTTTACGGTTCGGAAGGTTACTAGCGGGGAGAGGGGAGCAGTACTTC. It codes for CASSLRFGRLLAGRGEQYF.

Here the CDR3 reads CASSLPGQMNTEAFF. CDR3 coding DNA: TGTGCCAGCAGCTTACCGGGACAAATGAACACTGAAGCTTTCTTT. V usage is TRBV5-6 and J usage is TRBJ1-1; D is possibly TRBD1 (6 bases). Deletions cut 2 bases from V and 0 bases from J, with 11 bases between. The CDR3 loop spans 15 amino acids. Germline-derived CDR1 and CDR2 are SGHDT and YYEEEE.

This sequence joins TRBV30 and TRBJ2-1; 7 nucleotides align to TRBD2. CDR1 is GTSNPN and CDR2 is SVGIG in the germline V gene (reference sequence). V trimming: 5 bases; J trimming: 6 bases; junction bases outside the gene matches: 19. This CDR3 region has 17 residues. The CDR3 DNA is TGTGCCTGGGCCGCGGGAGCCCCTCACCAGACCCTCAATGAGCAGTTCTTC. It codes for CAWAAGAPHQTLNEQFF. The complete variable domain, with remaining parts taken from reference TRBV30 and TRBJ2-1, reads SQTIHQWPATLVQPVGSPLSLECTVEGTSNPNLYWYRQAAGRGLQLLFYSVGIGQISSEVPQNLSASRPQDRQFILSSKKLLLSDSGFYLCAWAAGAPHQTLNEQFFGPGTRLTVL.

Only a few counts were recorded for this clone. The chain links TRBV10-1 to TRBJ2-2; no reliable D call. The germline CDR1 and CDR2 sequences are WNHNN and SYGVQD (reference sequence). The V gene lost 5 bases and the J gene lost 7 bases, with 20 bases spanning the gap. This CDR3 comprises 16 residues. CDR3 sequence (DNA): TGCGCCAGCAGTAAACGCCGGGTCGCTTATGGCGGGGAGCTGTTTTTT. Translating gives CASSKRRVAYGGELFF.

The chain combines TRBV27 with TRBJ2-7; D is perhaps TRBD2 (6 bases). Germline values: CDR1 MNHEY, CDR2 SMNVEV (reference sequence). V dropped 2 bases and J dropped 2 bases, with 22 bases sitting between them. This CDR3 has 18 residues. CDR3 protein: CASSLRWAPGLLAYEQYF. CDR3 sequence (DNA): TGTGCCAGCAGTTTAAGGTGGGCTCCGGGACTGCTAGCCTACGAGCAGTACTTC.

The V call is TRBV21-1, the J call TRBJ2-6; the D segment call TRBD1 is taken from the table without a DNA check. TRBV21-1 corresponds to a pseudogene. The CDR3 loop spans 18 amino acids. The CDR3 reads CASSRKASTNSGANVLTF. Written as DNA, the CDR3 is TGTGCCAGCAGCAGAAAGGCCTCGACAAACTCTGGGGCCAACGTCCTGACTTTC.

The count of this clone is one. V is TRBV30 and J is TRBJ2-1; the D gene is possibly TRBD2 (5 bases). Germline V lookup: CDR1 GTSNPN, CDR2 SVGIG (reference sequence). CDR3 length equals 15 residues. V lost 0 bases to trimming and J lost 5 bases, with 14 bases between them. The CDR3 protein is CAWSVHLALNNEQFF. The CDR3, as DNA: TGTGCCTGGAGTGTACATTTAGCGCTAAACAATGAGCAGTTCTTC.

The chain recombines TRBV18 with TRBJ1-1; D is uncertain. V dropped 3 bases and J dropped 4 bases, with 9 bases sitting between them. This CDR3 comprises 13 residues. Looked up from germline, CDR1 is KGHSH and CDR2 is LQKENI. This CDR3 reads CASSPEVGTEAFF. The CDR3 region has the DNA TGTGCCAGCTCACCGGAGGTTGGCACTGAAGCTTTCTTT.